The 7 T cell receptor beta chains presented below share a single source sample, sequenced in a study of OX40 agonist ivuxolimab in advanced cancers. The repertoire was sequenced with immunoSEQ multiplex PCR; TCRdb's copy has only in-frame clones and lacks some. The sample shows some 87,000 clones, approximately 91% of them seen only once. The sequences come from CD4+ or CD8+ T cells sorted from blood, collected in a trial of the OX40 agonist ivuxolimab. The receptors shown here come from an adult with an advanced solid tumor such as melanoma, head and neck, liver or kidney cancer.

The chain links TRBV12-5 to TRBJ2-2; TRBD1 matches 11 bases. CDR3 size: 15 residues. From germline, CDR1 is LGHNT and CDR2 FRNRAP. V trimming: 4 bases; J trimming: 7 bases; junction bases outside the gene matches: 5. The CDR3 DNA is TGTGCTAGTGGTTCATGGACAGGGGGCATCGGGGAGCTGTTTTTT. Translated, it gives CASGSWTGGIGELFF.

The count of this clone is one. This CDR3 reads CAWSVLAAGETQYF. The CDR3 DNA reads TGTGCCTGGAGTGTATTGGCTGCGGGGGAGACCCAGTACTTC. The gene calls are TRBV30 and TRBJ2-5; D is perhaps TRBD2 (6 bases). V gave up 0 bases and J gave up 5 bases, with 13 bases separating them. The CDR3 consists of 14 residues. In germline, CDR1 is GTSNPN, CDR2 SVGIG (reference sequence). Supplemented by reference TRBV30 and TRBJ2-5, the full variable domain reads SQTIHQWPATLVQPVGSPLSLECTVEGTSNPNLYWYRQAAGRGLQLLFYSVGIGQISSEVPQNLSASRPQDRQFILSSKKLLLSDSGFYLCAWSVLAAGETQYFGPGTRLLVL.

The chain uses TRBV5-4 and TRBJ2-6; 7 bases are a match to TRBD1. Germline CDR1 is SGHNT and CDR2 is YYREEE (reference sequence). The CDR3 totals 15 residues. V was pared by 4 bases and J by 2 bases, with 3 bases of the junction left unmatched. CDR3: CASSPGGTGANVLTF. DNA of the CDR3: TGTGCCAGCAGCCCAGGGGGAACTGGGGCCAACGTCCTGACTTTC.

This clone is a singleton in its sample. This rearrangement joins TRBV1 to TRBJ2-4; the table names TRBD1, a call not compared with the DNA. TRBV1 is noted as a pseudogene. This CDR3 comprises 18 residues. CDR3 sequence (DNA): TGCACCAGCACCACTCACCGAATACAGGGGCTAGCCAAAAACATTCAGTACTTC. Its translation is CTSTTHRIQGLAKNIQYF.

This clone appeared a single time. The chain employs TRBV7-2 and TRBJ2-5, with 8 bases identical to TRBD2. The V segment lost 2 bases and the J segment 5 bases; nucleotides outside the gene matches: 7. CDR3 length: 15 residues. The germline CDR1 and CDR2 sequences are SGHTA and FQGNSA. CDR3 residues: CASSLIAGGTETQYF. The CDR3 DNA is TGTGCCAGCAGCTTAATCGCGGGAGGTACGGAGACCCAGTACTTC.

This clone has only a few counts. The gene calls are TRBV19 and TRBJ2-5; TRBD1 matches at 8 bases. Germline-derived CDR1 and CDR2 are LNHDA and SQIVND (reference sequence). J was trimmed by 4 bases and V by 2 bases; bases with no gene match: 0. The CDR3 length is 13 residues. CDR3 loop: CASSIQGAETQYF. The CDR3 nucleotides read TGTGCCAGTAGTATACAGGGGGCAGAGACCCAGTACTTC.

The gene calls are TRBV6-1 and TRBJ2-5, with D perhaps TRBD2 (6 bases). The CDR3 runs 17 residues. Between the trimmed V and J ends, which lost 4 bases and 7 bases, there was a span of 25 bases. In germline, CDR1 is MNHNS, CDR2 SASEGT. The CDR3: CASSVRERGVESVTQYF. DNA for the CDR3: TGTGCCAGCAGTGTCCGGGAGAGGGGAGTGGAGAGCGTGACCCAGTACTTC.